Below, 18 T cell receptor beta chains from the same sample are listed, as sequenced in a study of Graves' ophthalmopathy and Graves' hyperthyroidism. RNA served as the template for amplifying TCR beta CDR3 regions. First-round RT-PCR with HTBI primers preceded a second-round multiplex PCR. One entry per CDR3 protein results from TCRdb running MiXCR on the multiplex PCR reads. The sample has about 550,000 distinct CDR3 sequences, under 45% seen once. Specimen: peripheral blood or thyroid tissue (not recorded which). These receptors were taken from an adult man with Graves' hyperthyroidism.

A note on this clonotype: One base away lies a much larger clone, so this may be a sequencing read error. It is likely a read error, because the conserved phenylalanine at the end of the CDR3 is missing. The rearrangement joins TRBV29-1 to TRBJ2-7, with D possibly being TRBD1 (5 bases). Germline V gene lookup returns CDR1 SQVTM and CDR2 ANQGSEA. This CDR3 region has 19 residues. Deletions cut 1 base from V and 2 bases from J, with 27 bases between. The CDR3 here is CSVEGRDRVSENNPYEQYL. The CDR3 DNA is TGCAGCGTTGAAGGGCGTGACAGAGTCAGCGAGAATAACCCCTACGAGCAGTACCTC.

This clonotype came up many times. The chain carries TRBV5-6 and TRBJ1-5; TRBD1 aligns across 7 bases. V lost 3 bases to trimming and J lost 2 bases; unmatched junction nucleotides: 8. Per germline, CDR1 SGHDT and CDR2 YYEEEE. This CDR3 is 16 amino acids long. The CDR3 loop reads CASSSSFGTGNQPQHF. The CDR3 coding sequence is TGTGCCAGCAGCTCCTCATTCGGGACAGGCAATCAGCCCCAGCATTTT.

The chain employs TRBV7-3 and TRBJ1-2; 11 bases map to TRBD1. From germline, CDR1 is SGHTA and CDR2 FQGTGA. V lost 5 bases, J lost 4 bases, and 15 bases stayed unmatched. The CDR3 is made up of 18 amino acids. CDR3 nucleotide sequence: TGTGCCAGCAGCGTAGCCGGGACAGGGGGTACGGTGCTCTATGGCTACACCTTC. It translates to CASSVAGTGGTVLYGYTF.

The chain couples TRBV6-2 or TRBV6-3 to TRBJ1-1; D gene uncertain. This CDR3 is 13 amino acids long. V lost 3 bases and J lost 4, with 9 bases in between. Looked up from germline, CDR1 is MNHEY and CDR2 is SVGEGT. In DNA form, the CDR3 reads TGTGCCAGCAGTTATGCAGGACCCACTGAAGCTTTCTTT. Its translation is CASSYAGPTEAFF.

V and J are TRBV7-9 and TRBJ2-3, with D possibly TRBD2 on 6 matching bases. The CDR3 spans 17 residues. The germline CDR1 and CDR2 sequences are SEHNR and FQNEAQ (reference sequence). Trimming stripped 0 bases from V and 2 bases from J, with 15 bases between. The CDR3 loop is CASSLAWGLGVTDTQYF. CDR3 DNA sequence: TGTGCCAGCAGCTTAGCCTGGGGACTCGGAGTCACAGATACGCAGTATTTT. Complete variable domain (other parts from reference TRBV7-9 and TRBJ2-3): DTGVSQNPRHKITKRGQNVTFRCDPISEHNRLYWYRQTLGQGPEFLTYFQNEAQLEKSRLLSDRFSAERPKGSFSTLEIQRTEQGDSAMYLCASSLAWGLGVTDTQYFGPGTRLTVL.

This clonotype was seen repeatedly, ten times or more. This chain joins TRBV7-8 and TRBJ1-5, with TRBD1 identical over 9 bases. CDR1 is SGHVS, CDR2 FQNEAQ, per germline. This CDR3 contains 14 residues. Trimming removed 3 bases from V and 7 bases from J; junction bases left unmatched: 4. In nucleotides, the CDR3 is TGTGCCAGCAGCTTGACAGGGGGTCGACAGCCCCAGCATTTT. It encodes CASSLTGGRQPQHF.

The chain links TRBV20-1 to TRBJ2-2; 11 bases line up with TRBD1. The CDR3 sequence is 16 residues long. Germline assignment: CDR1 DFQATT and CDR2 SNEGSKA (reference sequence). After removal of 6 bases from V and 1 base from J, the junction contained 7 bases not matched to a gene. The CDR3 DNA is TGCAGTGCGAAGCCGGGACAGGGGGGGAACACCGGGGAGCTGTTTTTT. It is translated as CSAKPGQGGNTGELFF.

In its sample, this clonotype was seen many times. Here the CDR3 reads CSSGGVGGELFF. DNA for the CDR3: TGCAGCTCCGGTGGGGTCGGCGGGGAGCTGTTTTTT. V and J are TRBV29-1 and TRBJ2-2; no clear D. The CDR3 extends over 12 amino acids. V was trimmed by 8 bases and J by 7 bases, leaving 14 bases between them. The germline V gene has CDR1 SQVTM and CDR2 ANQGSEA.

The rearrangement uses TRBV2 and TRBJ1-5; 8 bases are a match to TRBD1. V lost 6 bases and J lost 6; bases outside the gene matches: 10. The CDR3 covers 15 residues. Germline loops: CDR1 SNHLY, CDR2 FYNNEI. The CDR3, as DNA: TGTGCCAGCAGACAGCGGACAGGGATTCTTCAGCCCCAGCATTTT. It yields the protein CASRQRTGILQPQHF.

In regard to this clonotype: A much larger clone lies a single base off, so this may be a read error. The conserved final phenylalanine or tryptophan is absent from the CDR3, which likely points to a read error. This CDR3 is CASSEGASGTYEQYL. In nucleotides, the CDR3 is TGTGCCAGCAGCGAGGGGGCTAGCGGGACCTACGAGCAGTACCTC. The chain uses TRBV9 and TRBJ2-7; 9 bases are shared with TRBD2. This CDR3 contains 15 residues. V trimming: 3 bases; J trimming: 2 bases; junction bases outside the gene matches: 6. CDR1 is SGDLS and CDR2 is YYNGEE in the germline V gene.

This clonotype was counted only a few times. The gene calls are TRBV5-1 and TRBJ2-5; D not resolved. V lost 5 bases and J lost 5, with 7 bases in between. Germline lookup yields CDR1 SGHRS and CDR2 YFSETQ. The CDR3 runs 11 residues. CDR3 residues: CASSASETQYF. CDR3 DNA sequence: TGCGCCAGCAGTGCGAGTGAGACCCAGTACTTC.

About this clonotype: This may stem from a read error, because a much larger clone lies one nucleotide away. The CDR3 protein is CSASTPGLDSIQPQHF. For the CDR3, the DNA is TGCAGTGCTAGTACCCCCGGTTTGGATAGCATTCAGCCCCAGCATTTT. The chain joins TRBV20-1 to TRBJ1-5; no clear D gene. Germline values: CDR1 DFQATT, CDR2 SNEGSKA (reference sequence). CDR3 length equals 16 residues.

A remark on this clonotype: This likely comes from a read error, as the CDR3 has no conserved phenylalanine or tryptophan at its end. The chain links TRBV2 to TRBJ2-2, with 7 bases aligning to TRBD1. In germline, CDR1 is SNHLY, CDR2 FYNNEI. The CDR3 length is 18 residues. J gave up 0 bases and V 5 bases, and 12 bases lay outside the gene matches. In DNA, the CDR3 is TGTGCCAGCAGTTACGAAGCAGGGGGATCGACGAACACCGGGGAGCTGTTTTCT. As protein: CASSYEAGGSTNTGELFS.

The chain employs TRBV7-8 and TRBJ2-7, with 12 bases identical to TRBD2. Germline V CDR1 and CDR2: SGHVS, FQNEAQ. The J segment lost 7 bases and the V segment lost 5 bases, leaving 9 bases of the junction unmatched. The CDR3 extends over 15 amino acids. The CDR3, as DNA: TGTGCCAGCAGCCCCAGACTAGCGGGAGTTTGGGAGCAGTACTTC. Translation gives CASSPRLAGVWEQYF.

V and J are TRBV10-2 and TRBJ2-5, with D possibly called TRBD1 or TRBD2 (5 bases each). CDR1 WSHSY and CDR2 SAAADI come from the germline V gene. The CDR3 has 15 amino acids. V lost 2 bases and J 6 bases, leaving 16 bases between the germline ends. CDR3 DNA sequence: TGCGCCAGCAGTGAGCCGGGGCTAGCAGGTCAGACCCAGTACTTC. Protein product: CASSEPGLAGQTQYF.

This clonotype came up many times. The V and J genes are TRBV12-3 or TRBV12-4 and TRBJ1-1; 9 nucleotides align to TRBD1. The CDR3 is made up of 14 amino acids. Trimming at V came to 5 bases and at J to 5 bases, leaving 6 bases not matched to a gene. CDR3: CASSERTGETEAFF. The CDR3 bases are TGTGCCAGCAGTGAAAGGACAGGGGAGACTGAAGCTTTCTTT.

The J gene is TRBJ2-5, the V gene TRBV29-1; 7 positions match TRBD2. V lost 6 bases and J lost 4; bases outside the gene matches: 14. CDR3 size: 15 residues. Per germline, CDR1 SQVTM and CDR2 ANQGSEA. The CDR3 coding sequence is TGCAGCGTCCAAGGCGGGGTCGTAGCGGGAGAGACCCAGTACTTC. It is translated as CSVQGGVVAGETQYF. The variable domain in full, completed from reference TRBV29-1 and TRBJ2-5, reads SAVISQKPSRDICQRGTSLTIQCQVDSQVTMMFWYRQQPGQSLTLIATANQGSEATYESGFVIDKFPISRPNLTFSTLTVSNMSPEDSSIYLCSVQGGVVAGETQYFGPGTRLLVL.

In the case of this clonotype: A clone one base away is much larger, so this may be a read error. For the CDR3, the DNA is TGTACCAGTAGTAAAGGACAGGGGGCTTTTCCCGAGCAGTACTTC. Its translation is CTSSKGQGAFPEQYF. The V gene is TRBV19, the J gene TRBJ2-7; TRBD1 aligns across 11 bases. This CDR3 has 15 residues. Germline lookup yields CDR1 LNHDA and CDR2 SQIVND (reference sequence).